This T cell receptor (beta chain) emerged from a study of CD8+ T cells in alopecia areata. Study conclusions and caveats: An increase in clonality over normal scalp was evident in lesional scalp, especially alopecia totalis/universalis.

Germline V gives CDR1 MGHDK, CDR2 SYGVNS. This CDR3 has 14 amino acids. Trimming shortened V by 5 bases and J by 1 base, and 11 bases separated the two germline ends. Treatment described: oral pan-JAK inhibitor, 5-10 mg twice daily. Extracted RNA was reverse transcribed into cDNA, the sequencing template. Using immunoSEQ multiplex PCR, the repertoire was profiled, and TCRdb retains in-frame clones only, with some absent. The table has 200,000 or so clones, over 45% seen once. This clone has just a few counts. Its antigen is unidentified. Sample: CD4+ T cells sorted from blood, taken at week 24, from a patient treated with tofacitinib. V and J are TRBV25-1 and TRBJ1-1; the D gene is possibly TRBD1 (5 bases). The TCR was taken from a human donor with alopecia areata. This CDR3 is CASSRGIENTEAFF. CDR3 in DNA: TGTGCCAGCAGTCGGGGGATCGAGAACACTGAAGCTTTCTTT. The whole variable domain, filled in from reference TRBV25-1 and TRBJ1-1, reads EADIYQTPRYLVIGTGKKITLECSQTMGHDKMYWYQQDPGMELHLIHYSYGVNSTEKGDLSSESTVSRIRTEHFPLTLESARPSHTSQYLCASSRGIENTEAFFGQGTRLTVV.